The 20 T cell receptor beta chains reported below all come from one sample, sequenced in a study of quantifying T cell responses using KT2 cells. Turning to the study itself: RNA was reverse transcribed with TCR alpha and beta constant-region primers.

Each cDNA got a UMI-containing oligo ligated at its 3' end. An equimolar mix of RC1.1 and RC1.2 primed the beta chain across TRBC1 and TRBC2. TCRdb independently ran MiXCR on the UMI-ligation and nested PCR reads; one entry per CDR3 protein. The table shows 50,000 to 70,000 distinct CDR3 sequences, with 10% to 15% occurring only once. Source material: PBMCs spiked with cells of the T cell clone KT2. These receptors were obtained from a human donor.

This clonotype appeared many times. The J gene is TRBJ1-1, the V gene TRBV14; possible D gene TRBD1, 6 bases. CDR3 length equals 14 residues. CDR1 is SGHDN, CDR2 FVKESK, per germline. The germline V and J ends were trimmed by 1 base and 5 bases, with 11 bases remaining between them. This CDR3 is CASSQVRGGTEAFF. The CDR3 nucleotides are TGTGCCAGCAGCCAAGTAAGGGGGGGGACTGAAGCTTTCTTT.

The chain joins TRBV27 to TRBJ2-1; TRBD1 agrees at 7 bases. Germline V gives CDR1 MNHEY, CDR2 SMNVEV (reference sequence). This CDR3 spans 16 amino acids. Trimming at V came to 5 bases and at J to 5 bases, leaving 12 bases not matched to a gene. CDR3 residues: CASSPNRGLSNNEQFF. Written as DNA, the CDR3 is TGTGCCAGCAGTCCGAATAGGGGGCTTTCTAACAATGAGCAGTTCTTC.

In its sample, this clonotype was seen a few times. The V and J genes are TRBV29-1 and TRBJ2-1, with 10 bases identical to TRBD1. The CDR3 loop spans 13 amino acids. Germline loops: CDR1 SQVTM, CDR2 ANQGSEA. Germline trimming cut 6 bases from V and 7 bases from J; bases unmatched to any gene: 6. The CDR3 spells CSVGDRGMNEQFF. Here the CDR3 DNA reads TGCAGCGTCGGGGACAGGGGTATGAATGAGCAGTTCTTC.

This clonotype appeared a few times. J is TRBJ2-3 and V is TRBV7-8, with unresolved D. Germline assignment: CDR1 SGHVS and CDR2 FQNEAQ. This CDR3 is built from 16 residues. V lost 1 base and J lost 4, with 15 bases in between. The CDR3 DNA sequence: TGTGCCAGCAGCTTAGTCTATCGTCGGACCCCAGATACGCAGTATTTT. This translates into CASSLVYRRTPDTQYF.

The sample holds many counts of this clonotype. The chain recombines TRBV20-1 with TRBJ2-1, with TRBD2 matching over 10 bases. CDR3 length: 15 amino acids. The V gene end was trimmed by 2 bases and the J gene end by 5 bases; junction bases not matched to a gene: 6. Germline CDR1 DFQATT, CDR2 SNEGSKA (reference sequence). CDR3: CSARSPSGGDNEQFF. The CDR3, as DNA: TGCAGTGCTAGAAGCCCTAGCGGGGGAGACAATGAGCAGTTCTTC.

This clonotype has just a few counts. This chain joins TRBV2 and TRBJ1-5; maybe TRBD1 (5 bases). The V end lost 5 bases, the J end lost 9 bases, and 14 bases lay between the germline ends. The CDR3 is 13 amino acids. The germline V gene encodes CDR1 SNHLY and CDR2 FYNNEI. The CDR3 loop is CASSWGRDPPQHF. CDR3 in DNA: TGTGCCAGCAGTTGGGGGAGGGATCCGCCCCAGCATTTT.

The chain carries TRBV10-3 and TRBJ2-1; possible D gene TRBD2, 6 bases. The CDR3 has 15 amino acids. Germline CDR1 ENHRY, CDR2 SYGVKD. V lost 2 bases, J lost 8 bases, and 16 bases lay in between. The CDR3 region is CAISEKPSDEDEQFF. The CDR3 nucleotides read TGTGCCATCAGTGAGAAGCCTAGCGATGAGGATGAGCAGTTCTTC.

This clonotype was detected only a few times. The J gene is TRBJ2-1, the V gene TRBV5-1; 7 nucleotides line up with TRBD2. The CDR3 loop spans 15 amino acids. V shed 3 bases, J shed 1 base, and the junction held 4 bases outside the gene matches. Germline V gives CDR1 SGHRS, CDR2 YFSETQ. CDR3 DNA sequence: TGCGCCAGCAGCTCAAGCGGGGTTTCCTACAATGAGCAGTTCTTC. Translating gives CASSSSGVSYNEQFF.

This clonotype is medium-sized. V is TRBV6-6 and J is TRBJ2-3, with 10 positions matching TRBD1. There are 15 residues in the CDR3. Germline values: CDR1 MNHNY, CDR2 SVGAGI (reference sequence). The trim removed 5 bases at V and 4 bases at J, leaving 6 bases unmatched. The DNA for the CDR3 is TGTGCCAGCAGTCCCCGGGACAGGGGCCCAGATACGCAGTATTTT. Translation gives CASSPRDRGPDTQYF.

This clonotype was counted only a few times. The chain employs TRBV11-2 and TRBJ1-1; D ambiguous. With 4 bases removed from V and 3 bases from J, the gap between germline ends came to 12 bases. The germline CDR1 and CDR2 sequences are SGHAT and FQNNGV. The CDR3 extends over 14 amino acids. The CDR3 DNA is TGTGCCAGCAGCTCTCAGGAAGCAGACACTGAAGCTTTCTTT. It encodes CASSSQEADTEAFF.

This clonotype has just a few counts. J is TRBJ2-3 and V is TRBV5-1; D remains ambiguous. CDR3 length: 13 amino acids. Germline lookup yields CDR1 SGHRS and CDR2 YFSETQ. With 0 bases removed from V and 4 bases from J, the gap between germline ends came to 6 bases. This CDR3 reads CASSLEQSDTQYF. CDR3 nucleotide sequence: TGCGCCAGCAGCTTGGAACAATCAGATACGCAGTATTTT.

This clonotype was picked up many times. The gene calls are TRBV6-2 or TRBV6-3 and TRBJ2-2; D is ambiguous. Germline-derived CDR1 and CDR2 are MNHEY and SVGEGT. The ends were cut back, 8 bases at V and 4 bases at J, with 11 bases in the middle. CDR3 length: 13 amino acids. CDR3 nucleotide sequence: TGTGCCAGCCACCCAAGTGGCACCGGGGAGCTGTTTTTT. This codes for CASHPSGTGELFF.

This clonotype was counted between two and nine times. CDR3 region: CASSGWGPPTDTQYF. CDR3 sequence (DNA): TGCGCCAGCAGCGGTTGGGGGCCCCCCACAGATACGCAGTATTTT. This sequence joins TRBV10-2 and TRBJ2-3, with a tentative D call TRBD1 (6 bases). CDR3 length equals 15 residues. V shed 6 bases and J shed 2 bases, with 15 bases lying between them. The germline gives CDR1 WSHSY, CDR2 SAAADI.

This clonotype was seen repeatedly, ten times or more. V is TRBV21-1 and J is TRBJ1-1; TRBD1 is the table's D call, not checked against the DNA. TRBV21-1 is a pseudogene locus. The CDR3 sequence is 14 residues long. The CDR3 DNA sequence: TGTGCCAGCAGCAAGTCCCAGGGGGTCACTGAAGCTTTCTTT. Amino acid sequence: CASSKSQGVTEAFF.

This clonotype was recorded many times. The chain is built from TRBV2 and TRBJ2-1; D gene unclear. CDR3 length: 13 amino acids. V was pared by 6 bases and J by 6 bases, with 12 bases between. CDR1 is SNHLY and CDR2 is FYNNEI in the germline V gene. In DNA form, the CDR3 reads TGTGCCAGCAGCACGGGCCACGTCAATGAGCAGTTCTTC. This sequence encodes CASSTGHVNEQFF.

This chain joins TRBV20-1 and TRBJ2-7; 7 positions agree with TRBD2. The CDR3 totals 14 residues. Germline CDR1 DFQATT, CDR2 SNEGSKA (reference sequence). V lost 3 bases to trimming and J lost 0 bases; unmatched junction nucleotides: 5. In nucleotides, the CDR3 is TGCAGTGCTAGGTCCGGGGGGACCTCCTACGAGCAGTACTTC. Amino acids: CSARSGGTSYEQYF.

In its sample, this clonotype is medium-sized. V usage is TRBV20-1 and J usage is TRBJ2-7; D could derive from TRBD1 or TRBD2 (5 bases each). The length of the CDR3 is 14 residues. Germline CDR1 and CDR2: DFQATT and SNEGSKA (reference sequence). The V and J ends lost 0 bases and 3 bases respectively, with 12 bases between them. CDR3: CSARETEGNYEQYF. CDR3 bases: TGCAGTGCTAGAGAGACAGAGGGAAACTACGAGCAGTACTTC.

The table lists this clonotype with many counts. The V call is TRBV7-9, the J call TRBJ2-3; possible D gene TRBD2, 7 bases. CDR3 size: 15 residues. V gave up 8 bases and J gave up 2 bases, with 17 bases separating them. Germline CDR1 and CDR2: SEHNR and FQNEAQ (reference sequence). The CDR3 reads CASAGRGAFTDTQYF. The DNA for the CDR3 is TGTGCCAGCGCCGGCCGGGGGGCTTTCACAGATACGCAGTATTTT.

This clonotype is termed medium-sized. The rearrangement links TRBV20-1 to TRBJ1-1, with 10 bases lining up with TRBD1. The ends lost 2 bases at V and 3 bases at J; junction bases unmatched: 3. The germline V gene has CDR1 DFQATT and CDR2 SNEGSKA (reference sequence). CDR3 length equals 14 residues. The CDR3 DNA reads TGCAGTGCTAGAACAGGACAGGGGGACACTGAAGCTTTCTTT. Encoded protein: CSARTGQGDTEAFF.

Ten or more counts support this clonotype. The chain recombines TRBV20-1 with TRBJ1-5, with a possible D match to TRBD1 (5 bases). The CDR3 is 14 residues long. V was cut by 3 bases and J by 3 bases, with 12 bases left in between. The germline V gene encodes CDR1 DFQATT and CDR2 SNEGSKA (reference sequence). CDR3 region: CSAREAGPNQPQHF. As DNA, the CDR3 is TGCAGTGCTAGGGAGGCAGGGCCCAATCAGCCCCAGCATTTT.